The clone carrying this TCR beta chain showed up just a few times. What it binds is not known. This sample's time point: persistent/refractory GD, antithyroid drugs over 5 years with positive TRAb. Extracted PBMC RNA gave rise to the TCR library. The sample originates from a study of regulatory T cells in long-lasting Graves disease. At the level of the study: To qualify as persistent, Graves' disease required over 5 years of antithyroid drugs with positive TSH receptor antibodies. Whole-study results and caveats: Sharing of public clonotypes was greater in persistent patients (2,741) than in new patients (around 1,000). Small sample size may have lowered accuracy. Persistent cases of Graves' showed reduced TCR diversity relative to newly diagnosed patients.

Libraries of TCR beta came from iRepertoire HTBI primers plus Arm-PCR of CDR3 regions. TCRdb reanalysed the multiplex PCR reads using MiXCR and keeps one entry per CDR3 protein. The sample shows 500,000 to 700,000 distinct CDR3 sequences, roughly 30% of them seen only once. The germline CDR1 and CDR2 sequences are SEHNR and FQNEAQ (reference sequence). V was clipped by 3 bases and J by 0 bases, with 11 bases between them. The CDR3 covers 15 residues. The input for sequencing was peripheral blood mononuclear cells (PBMCs), taken when the disease was refractory, from a patient treated with antithyroid drugs. This clonotype originated in a female donor with Graves disease. The J gene is TRBJ2-5, the V gene TRBV7-9, with D maybe TRBD1 (5 bases). In nucleotides, the CDR3 is TGTGCCAGCAGCTTGGGCGCAGGGAACCAAGAGACCCAGTACTTC. As protein: CASSLGAGNQETQYF.